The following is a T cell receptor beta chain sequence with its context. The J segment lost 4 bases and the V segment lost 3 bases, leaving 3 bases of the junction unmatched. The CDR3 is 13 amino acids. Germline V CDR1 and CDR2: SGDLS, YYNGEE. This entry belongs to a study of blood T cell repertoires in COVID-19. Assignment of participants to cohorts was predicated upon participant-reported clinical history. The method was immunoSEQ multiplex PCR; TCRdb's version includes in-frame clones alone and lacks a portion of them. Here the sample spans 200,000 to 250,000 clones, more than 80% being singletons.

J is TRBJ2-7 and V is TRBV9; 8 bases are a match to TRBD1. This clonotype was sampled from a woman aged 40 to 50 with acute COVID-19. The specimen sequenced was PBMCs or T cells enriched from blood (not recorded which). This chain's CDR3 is CASSATGVYEQYF. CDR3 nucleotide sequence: TGTGCCAGCAGCGCGACAGGGGTTTACGAGCAGTACTTC.